This T cell receptor beta chain stems from a study of cytomegalovirus exposure and HLA in healthy donors. General observations from the study: Analyzed later, most CMV-associated TCR beta chains appeared HLA-restricted. For most TCR beta V segments, an earlier analysis put the productive rate at about 87% or about 30% of the time.

Amplification used 60 Vbeta primers and 13 Jbeta primers. Clones were read by immunoSEQ multiplex PCR, and TCRdb kept only the in-frame ones, dropping some. The sample shows some 110,000 clones, 80% to 85% of them seen only once. Those who donated were healthy bone marrow donors. As concerns this clone: Its antigen is currently unknown.

V was clipped by 1 base and J by 1 base, with 8 bases between them. This CDR3 spans 15 amino acids. Germline V lookup: CDR1 SGHNT, CDR2 YENEEA. The TCR was taken from a woman in her thirties in good health and CMV-seronegative. The rearrangement links TRBV11-3 to TRBJ2-1; D is unclear. The sequenced sample consisted of PBMCs. The CDR3 loop is CASSLVAASYNEQFF. The CDR3 DNA reads as TGTGCCAGCAGCTTAGTAGCCGCGTCCTACAATGAGCAGTTCTTC.